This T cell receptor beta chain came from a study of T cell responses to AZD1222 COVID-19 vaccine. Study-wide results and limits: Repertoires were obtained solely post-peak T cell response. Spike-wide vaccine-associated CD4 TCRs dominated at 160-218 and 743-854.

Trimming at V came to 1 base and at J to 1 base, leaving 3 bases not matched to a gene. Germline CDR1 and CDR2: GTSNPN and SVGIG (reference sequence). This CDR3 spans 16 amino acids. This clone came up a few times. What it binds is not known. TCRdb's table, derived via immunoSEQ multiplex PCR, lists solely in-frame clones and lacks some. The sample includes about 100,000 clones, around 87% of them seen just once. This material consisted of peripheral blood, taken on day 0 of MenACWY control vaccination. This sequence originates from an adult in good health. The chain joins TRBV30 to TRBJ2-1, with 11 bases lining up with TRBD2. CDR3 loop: CAWSGLAGRSYNEQFF. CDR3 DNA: TGTGCCTGGAGTGGACTAGCGGGACGTTCCTACAATGAGCAGTTCTTC.